These 14 T cell receptor beta chains were sequenced from one sample in a study of blood T cells in healthy people across ages. Next came a second PCR, run for about 7 to 12 cycles, which used a sample-barcoded 5' primer along with a J-beta primer mix. TCRdb reprocessed the 5' RACE reads with MiXCR, giving one entry per CDR3 protein. The sample shows around 1,700,000 distinct CDR3 sequences, approximately 28% of them seen only once. The sequenced sample was blood. These receptors were collected from a young woman in good health.

This clonotype was picked up a small number of times. This chain links TRBV12-3 or TRBV12-4 with TRBJ2-1; a possible D gene is TRBD2 (6 bases). The CDR3 length is 18 residues. Trimming took 7 bases from V and 6 from J, leaving 28 bases between them. The CDR3 is CASKTTSPRDSGPNEQFF. CDR3 coding DNA: TGTGCCAGCAAGACGACCAGCCCACGGGACTCAGGGCCCAATGAGCAGTTCTTC.

In its sample, this clonotype was seen a few times. The chain uses TRBV3-1 and TRBJ2-4; 12 nucleotides line up with TRBD2. CDR3 size: 16 residues. CDR1 and CDR2 (germline): LGHDT, YNNKEL (reference sequence). V shed 3 bases and J 2 bases; nucleotides not matched to a gene: 2. CDR3 residues: CASSHGLAGSKNIQYF. The DNA of the CDR3 is TGTGCCAGCAGCCACGGACTAGCGGGGTCCAAAAACATTCAGTACTTC.

This clonotype appeared a few times. The DNA of the CDR3 is TGCAGTGCCTACGACCGGGACAGGGGCTACGAGCAGTACTTC. Protein product: CSAYDRDRGYEQYF. V gene TRBV20-1 combines with J gene TRBJ2-7; 10 bases fit TRBD1. CDR1 is DFQATT and CDR2 is SNEGSKA in the germline V gene (reference sequence). CDR3 length equals 14 residues. J gave up 3 bases and V 6 bases, and 8 bases lay outside the gene matches.

The chain has TRBV10-3 and TRBJ2-3; 7 positions agree with TRBD2. CDR1 is ENHRY, CDR2 SYGVKD, per germline. Trimming removed 10 bases from V and 2 bases from J; junction bases left unmatched: 6. CDR3 length: 13 amino acids. The CDR3 DNA is TGTGCCAGGAGCGGGGCGACCACAGATACGCAGTATTTT. Amino acids: CARSGATTDTQYF.

This chain joins TRBV10-3 and TRBJ2-3; D is perhaps TRBD1 or TRBD2 (5 bases each). The germline gives CDR1 ENHRY, CDR2 SYGVKD. The CDR3 is made up of 14 amino acids. The V and J ends lost 6 bases and 2 bases respectively, with 12 bases between them. The CDR3 here is CAIRPGPTTDTQYF. As DNA, the CDR3 is TGTGCCATCAGGCCGGGACCCACCACAGATACGCAGTATTTT.

The chain is built from TRBV5-6 and TRBJ1-1, with D possibly matching TRBD1 (5 bases). CDR1 is SGHDT, CDR2 YYEEEE, per germline. This CDR3 is 16 amino acids long. The V gene lost 4 bases and the J gene lost 2 bases, with 18 bases spanning the gap. CDR3 protein: CASSKTGAGSNTEAFF. The CDR3, as DNA: TGTGCCAGCAGCAAAACCGGGGCGGGCAGCAACACTGAAGCTTTCTTT.

V gene TRBV20-1 combines with J gene TRBJ1-6; D is ambiguous. Trimming took 2 bases from V and 7 from J, leaving 12 bases between them. Germline V lookup: CDR1 DFQATT, CDR2 SNEGSKA (reference sequence). This CDR3 has 14 residues. In DNA, the CDR3 is TGCAGTGCTAGAACTCCGGGATTAAATTCACCCCTCCACTTT. Protein: CSARTPGLNSPLHF.

The chain is built from TRBV20-1 and TRBJ2-1; 13 bases match TRBD2. Germline V CDR1 and CDR2: DFQATT, SNEGSKA (reference sequence). The V gene end was trimmed by 3 bases and the J gene end by 2 bases; junction bases not matched to a gene: 4. The CDR3 has 16 amino acids. As DNA, the CDR3 is TGCAGTGCTAGGACTAGCGGGAGGACTACCTACAATGAGCAGTTCTTC. It translates to CSARTSGRTTYNEQFF.

This clonotype was counted at least ten times. The chain carries TRBV20-1 and TRBJ2-7; D could derive from TRBD1 or TRBD2 (5 bases each). The CDR3 length is 12 residues. Germline V CDR1 and CDR2: DFQATT, SNEGSKA (reference sequence). V lost 6 bases and J 4 bases, leaving 13 bases between the germline ends. The CDR3 sequence is CSAKRGNYEQYF. The CDR3 DNA is TGCAGTGCCAAGAGGGGTAATTACGAGCAGTACTTC.

This rearrangement joins TRBV12-3 or TRBV12-4 to TRBJ1-6, with TRBD1 as a possible D gene (5 bases). V lost 11 bases and J 7 bases, leaving 15 bases between the germline ends. This CDR3 has 13 residues. The DNA of the CDR3 is TGTGCCGCGCGAGGGGAGGAGAATTCACCCCTCCACTTT. Translating gives CAARGEENSPLHF.

This clonotype was counted a few times. This chain links TRBV20-1 with TRBJ2-7; 12 bases align to TRBD1. J gave up 0 bases and V 1 base, and 7 bases lay outside the gene matches. The length of the CDR3 is 17 residues. Germline V gene lookup returns CDR1 DFQATT and CDR2 SNEGSKA (reference sequence). This CDR3 reads CSARGDRGRITSYEQYF. CDR3 nucleotides: TGCAGTGCTAGAGGGGACAGGGGGCGGATAACCTCCTACGAGCAGTACTTC.

This clonotype appeared a few times. The chain carries TRBV5-6 and TRBJ2-7, with D maybe TRBD1 (5 bases). The CDR3 has 14 residues. Germline V gene data show CDR1 as SGHDT and CDR2 as YYEEEE. V was trimmed by 2 bases and J by 1 base, leaving 10 bases between them. Written as DNA, the CDR3 is TGTGCCAGCAGCTTCTGGGGCCTATCCTACGAGCAGTACTTC. Its translation is CASSFWGLSYEQYF.

A few counts support this clonotype. The rearrangement links TRBV20-1 to TRBJ2-3, with D perhaps matching TRBD2 (5 bases). Germline V lookup: CDR1 DFQATT, CDR2 SNEGSKA (reference sequence). V shed 3 bases and J shed 4 bases, with 11 bases lying between them. The CDR3 runs to 13 residues. CDR3 nucleotide sequence: TGCAGTGCTAGGAAAGAGGGTTCAGATACGCAGTATTTT. Amino acids: CSARKEGSDTQYF.

Worth noting for this clonotype: A read error may account for a junction end that differs from germline. This chain joins TRBV20-1 and TRBJ1-6, with a weak D call TRBD1 (5 bases). In germline, CDR1 is DFQATT, CDR2 SNEGSKA (reference sequence). CDR3 size: 13 residues. CDR3 sequence: CSASRGDNPPLHF. Here the CDR3 DNA reads TGCAGTGCTAGTAGGGGTGATAATCCACCCCTCCACTTT.